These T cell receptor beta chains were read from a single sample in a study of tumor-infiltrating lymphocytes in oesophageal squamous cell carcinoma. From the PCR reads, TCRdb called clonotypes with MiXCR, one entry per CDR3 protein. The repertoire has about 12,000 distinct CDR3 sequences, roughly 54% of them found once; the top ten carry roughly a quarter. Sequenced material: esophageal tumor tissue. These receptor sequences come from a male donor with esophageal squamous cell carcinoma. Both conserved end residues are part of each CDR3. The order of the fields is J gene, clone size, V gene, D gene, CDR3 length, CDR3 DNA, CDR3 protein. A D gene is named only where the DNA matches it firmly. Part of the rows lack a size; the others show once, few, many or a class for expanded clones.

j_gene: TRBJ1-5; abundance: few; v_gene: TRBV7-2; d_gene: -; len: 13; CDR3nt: TGTGCCAGCAGCCAAGGTGATTCTCAGCCCCAGCATTTT; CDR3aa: CASSQGDSQPQHF
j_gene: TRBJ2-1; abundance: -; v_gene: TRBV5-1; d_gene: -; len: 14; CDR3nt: TGCGCCAGCAGCTTGGCCCAGACAGGCATCGAGCAGTTCTTC; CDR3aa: CASSLAQTGIEQFF
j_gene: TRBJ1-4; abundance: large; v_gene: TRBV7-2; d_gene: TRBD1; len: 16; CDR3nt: TGTGCCAGCAGCCCGCGACCGGGACAGGTTAATGAAAAACTGTTTTTT; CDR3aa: CASSPRPGQVNEKLFF
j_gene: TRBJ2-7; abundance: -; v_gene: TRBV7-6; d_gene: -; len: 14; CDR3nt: TGTGCCAGCAGCTCGCCCCGACCTGGTGACGAGCAGTACTTC; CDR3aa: CASSSPRPGDEQYF
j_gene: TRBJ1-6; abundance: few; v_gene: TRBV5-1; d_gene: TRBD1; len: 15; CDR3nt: TGCGCCAGCACCCCGGACAGGGCTCGAAATTCACCCCTCCACTTT; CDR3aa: CASTPDRARNSPLHF
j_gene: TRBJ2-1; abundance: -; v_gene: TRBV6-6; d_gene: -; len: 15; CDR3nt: TGTGCCAGCACTTCCCTCGCAGGCTCCTACAATGAGCAGTTCTTC; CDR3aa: CASTSLAGSYNEQFF
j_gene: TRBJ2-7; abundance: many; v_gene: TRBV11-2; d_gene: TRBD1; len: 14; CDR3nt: TGTGCCAGCAGCTCCGGACAGGGGCACTACGAGCAGTACTTC; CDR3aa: CASSSGQGHYEQYF
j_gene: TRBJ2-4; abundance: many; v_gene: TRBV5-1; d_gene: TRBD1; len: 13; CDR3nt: TGCGCCAGCAGCCAGGGACAGGGAGACATTCAGTACTTC; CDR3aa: CASSQGQGDIQYF
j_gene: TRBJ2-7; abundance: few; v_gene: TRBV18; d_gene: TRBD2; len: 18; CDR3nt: TGTGCCAGCTCAACGGGACTAGCGGGAGTAATTTCCTACAATGAGCAGTACTTC; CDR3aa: CASSTGLAGVISYNEQYF
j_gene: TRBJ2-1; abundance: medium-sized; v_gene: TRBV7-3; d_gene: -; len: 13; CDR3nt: TGTGCCAGCAGCTTAACTAGGGACAATGAGCAGTTCTTC; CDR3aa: CASSLTRDNEQFF
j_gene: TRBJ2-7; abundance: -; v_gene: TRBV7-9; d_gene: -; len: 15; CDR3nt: TGTGCCAGCAGCTTACTGCTCGGCAACTCCTACGAGCAGTACTTC; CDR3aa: CASSLLLGNSYEQYF